Here is one TCR beta chain with its context. Its antigen is not identified. The sample comes from a study of cytomegalovirus exposure and HLA in healthy donors. Study-level findings and limits: Later analysis demonstrated an association between a missense DCLRE1C variant and TCR beta V- and J-gene trimming. In a later analysis, TCR association rates varied by HLA locus: DRB1 most, HLA-C fewest.

PCR involved 60 Vbeta and 13 Jbeta primers. Clones were sequenced by immunoSEQ multiplex PCR, and TCRdb holds only the in-frame ones, with some missing. The repertoire holds around 130,000 clones, with 70% to 80% as singletons. V was pared by 1 base and J by 2 bases, with 4 bases of the junction left unmatched. The V gene's germline CDR1 is MGHRA and CDR2 YSYEKL. This CDR3 has 15 residues. The TCR originated in a man aged 30-40 years in good health and CMV-seronegative. The chain couples TRBV4-1 to TRBJ2-7; 8 bases agree with TRBD2. Sequenced sample: PBMCs. CDR3 bases: TGCGCCAGCAGCCAAGCAACGGGACTAGCCTACGAGCAGTACTTC. This codes for CASSQATGLAYEQYF.